Below are 5 T cell receptor beta chains sequenced from a single sample in a study of T cell changes during pregnancy in multiple sclerosis. The protocol was immunoSEQ multiplex PCR, while the TCRdb copy is restricted to in-frame clones and leaves out a portion. The sample consists of under 70,000 clones, around 92% of them appearing once. The input for sequencing was peripheral blood, taken in the third trimester of pregnancy. The receptors stem from a female donor in good health, enrolled as a control in a pregnancy study.

V is TRBV19 and J is TRBJ1-4; D remains ambiguous. The V gene lost 3 bases and the J gene lost 0 bases, with 5 bases spanning the gap. The CDR3 has 14 residues. Germline lookup yields CDR1 LNHDA and CDR2 SQIVND (reference sequence). The CDR3 DNA reads TGTGCCAGTAGTATCAGAACAACTAATGAAAAACTGTTTTTT. This translates into CASSIRTTNEKLFF.

V usage is TRBV7-3 and J usage is TRBJ1-1; no clear D gene. Trimming took 1 base from V and 5 from J, leaving 8 bases between them. The CDR3 is 13 amino acids. From germline, CDR1 is SGHTA and CDR2 FQGTGA. CDR3 protein: CASSLKGGTEAFF. The CDR3 bases are TGTGCCAGCAGCTTAAAGGGCGGGACTGAAGCTTTCTTT.

This clone came up once. The DNA of the CDR3 is TGTGCCAGCAGCACCCAGGACAGGGGGGCTGCTGGGGCCAACGTCCTGACTTTC. It encodes CASSTQDRGAAGANVLTF. The V gene is TRBV7-9, the J gene TRBJ2-6; 10 bases agree with TRBD1. The ends lost 5 bases at V and 2 bases at J; junction bases unmatched: 9. CDR1 is SEHNR and CDR2 is FQNEAQ in the germline V gene (reference sequence). CDR3 size: 18 residues.

The genes are TRBV28 and TRBJ2-1, with TRBD2 as a possible D gene (5 bases). CDR3 size: 16 residues. Germline V gene sequence: CDR1 MDHEN, CDR2 SYDVKM. Trimming took 4 bases from V and 4 from J, leaving 17 bases between them. The DNA of the CDR3 is TGTGCCAGCAGTTCCGACTCGACTAATAGTTACAATGAGCAGTTCTTC. It encodes CASSSDSTNSYNEQFF. The full variable domain, with the rest looked up from reference TRBV28 and TRBJ2-1, is DVKVTQSSRYLVKRTGEKVFLECVQDMDHENMFWYRQDPGLGLRLIYFSYDVKMKEKGDIPEGYSVSREKKERFSLILESASTNQTSMYLCASSSDSTNSYNEQFFGPGTRLTVL.

This sequence joins TRBV10-3 and TRBJ2-4; D possibly corresponds to TRBD2 (5 bases). The CDR3 length is 13 residues. Trimming removed 6 bases from V and 6 bases from J, with 12 bases in between. The germline CDR1 and CDR2 sequences are ENHRY and SYGVKD. CDR3 residues: CAISPVAGNIQYF. DNA of the CDR3: TGTGCCATCAGCCCAGTCGCGGGAAACATTCAGTACTTC.